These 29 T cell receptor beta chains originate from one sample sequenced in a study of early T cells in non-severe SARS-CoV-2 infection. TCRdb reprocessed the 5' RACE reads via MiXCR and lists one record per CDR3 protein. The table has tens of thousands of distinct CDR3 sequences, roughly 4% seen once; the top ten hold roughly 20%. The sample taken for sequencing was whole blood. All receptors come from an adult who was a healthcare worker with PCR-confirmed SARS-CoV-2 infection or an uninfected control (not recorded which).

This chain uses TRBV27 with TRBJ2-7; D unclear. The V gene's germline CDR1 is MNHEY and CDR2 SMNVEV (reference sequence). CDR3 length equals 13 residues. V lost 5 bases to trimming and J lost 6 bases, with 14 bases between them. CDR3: CASSATVTGEQYF. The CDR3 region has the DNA TGTGCCAGCAGTGCGACTGTCACGGGCGAGCAGTACTTC.

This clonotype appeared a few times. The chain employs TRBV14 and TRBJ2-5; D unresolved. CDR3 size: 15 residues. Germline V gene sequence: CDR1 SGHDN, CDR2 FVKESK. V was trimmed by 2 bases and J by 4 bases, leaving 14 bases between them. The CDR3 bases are TGTGCCAGCAGCCAACTTCACACCGCCGGAGAGACCCAGTACTTC. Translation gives CASSQLHTAGETQYF. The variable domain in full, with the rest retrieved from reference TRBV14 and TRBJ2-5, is EAGVTQFPSHSVIEKGQTVTLRCDPISGHDNLYWYRRVMGKEIKFLLHFVKESKQDESGMPNNRFLAERTGGTYSTLKVQPAELEDSGVYFCASSQLHTAGETQYFGPGTRLLVL.

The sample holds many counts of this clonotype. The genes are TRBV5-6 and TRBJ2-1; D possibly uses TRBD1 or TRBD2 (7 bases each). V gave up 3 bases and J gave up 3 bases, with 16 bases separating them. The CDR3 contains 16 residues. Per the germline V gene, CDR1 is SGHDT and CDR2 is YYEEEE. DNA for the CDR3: TGTGCCAGCAGCTCCCAAGGGAGGGGGCTCTACAATGAGCAGTTCTTC. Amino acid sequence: CASSSQGRGLYNEQFF. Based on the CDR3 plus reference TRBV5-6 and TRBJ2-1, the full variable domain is DAGVTQSPTHLIKTRGQQVTLRCSPKSGHDTVSWYQQALGQGPQFIFQYYEEEERQRGNFPDRFSGHQFPNYSSELNVNALLLGDSALYLCASSSQGRGLYNEQFFGPGTRLTVL.

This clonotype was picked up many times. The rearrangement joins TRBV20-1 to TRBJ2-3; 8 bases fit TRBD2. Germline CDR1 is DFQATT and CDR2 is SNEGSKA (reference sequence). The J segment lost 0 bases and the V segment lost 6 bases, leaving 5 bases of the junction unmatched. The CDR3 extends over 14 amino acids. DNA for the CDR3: TGCAGTGCAAATAGCGGGATAAGCACAGATACGCAGTATTTT. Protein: CSANSGISTDTQYF.

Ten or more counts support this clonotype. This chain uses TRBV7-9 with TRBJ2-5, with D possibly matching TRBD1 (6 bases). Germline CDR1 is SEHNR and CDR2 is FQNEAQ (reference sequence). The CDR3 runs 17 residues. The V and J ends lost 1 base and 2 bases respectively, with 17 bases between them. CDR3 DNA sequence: TGTGCCAGCAGCTTAGTTGTGGGGGCAGGACCTCAAGAGACCCAGTACTTC. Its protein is CASSLVVGAGPQETQYF.

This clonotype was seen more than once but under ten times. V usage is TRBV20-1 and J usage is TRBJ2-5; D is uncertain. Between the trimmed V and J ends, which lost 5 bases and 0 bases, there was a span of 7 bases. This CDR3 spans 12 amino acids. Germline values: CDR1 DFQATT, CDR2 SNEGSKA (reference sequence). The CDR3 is CSAGRDQETQYF. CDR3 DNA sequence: TGCAGTGCTGGCCGGGACCAAGAGACCCAGTACTTC.

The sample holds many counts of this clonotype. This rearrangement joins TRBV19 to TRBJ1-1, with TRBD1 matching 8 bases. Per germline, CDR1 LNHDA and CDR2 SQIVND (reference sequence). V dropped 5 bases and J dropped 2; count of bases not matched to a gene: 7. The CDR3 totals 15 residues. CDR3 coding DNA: TGTGCCAGTAGTTCATCCTCAGGGGGCAACACTGAAGCTTTCTTT. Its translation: CASSSSSGGNTEAFF.

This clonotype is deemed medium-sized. The DNA for the CDR3 is TGTGCCAGCAGCCCATCTCCTAGCACAGATACGCAGTATTTT. Translated, it gives CASSPSPSTDTQYF. This chain connects TRBV7-6 to TRBJ2-3, with no clear D. This CDR3 is 14 amino acids long. Trimming pared 5 bases from V and 0 bases from J, leaving 9 bases between. Germline V CDR1 and CDR2: SGHVS, FNYEAQ.

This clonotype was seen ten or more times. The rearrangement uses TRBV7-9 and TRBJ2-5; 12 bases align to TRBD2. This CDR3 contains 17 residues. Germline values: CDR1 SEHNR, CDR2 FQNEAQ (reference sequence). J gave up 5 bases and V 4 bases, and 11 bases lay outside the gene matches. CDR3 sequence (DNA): TGTGCCAGCAGCTCGCCCCGGACTAGCGGGAATGTGGAGACCCAGTACTTC. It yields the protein CASSSPRTSGNVETQYF.

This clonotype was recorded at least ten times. CDR3 loop: CSAVRTGKGNEQFF. The CDR3 nucleotides read TGCAGTGCTGTCCGGACAGGGAAGGGCAATGAGCAGTTCTTC. The V and J genes are TRBV20-1 and TRBJ2-1, with TRBD1 matching over 8 bases. Per germline, CDR1 DFQATT and CDR2 SNEGSKA (reference sequence). After removal of 5 bases from V and 6 bases from J, the junction contained 9 bases not matched to a gene. This CDR3 comprises 14 residues.

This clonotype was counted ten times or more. The CDR3 reads CASSQLTGTHEQYF. CDR3 bases: TGTGCCAGCAGCCAACTGACAGGGACCCACGAGCAGTACTTC. V gene TRBV6-5 combines with J gene TRBJ2-7, with 7 bases aligning to TRBD1. CDR3 length: 14 amino acids. V was clipped by 6 bases and J by 5 bases; unmatched bases: 10. Germline V gene lookup returns CDR1 MNHEY and CDR2 SVGAGI.

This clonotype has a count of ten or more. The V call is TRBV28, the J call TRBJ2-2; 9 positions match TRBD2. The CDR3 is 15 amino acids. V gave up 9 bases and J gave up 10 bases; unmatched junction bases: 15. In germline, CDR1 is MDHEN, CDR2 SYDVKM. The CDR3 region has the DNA TGTGCCAGTACCACGGCGGGAGGGCCTCAGGAGGAGCTGTTTTTT. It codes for CASTTAGGPQEELFF.

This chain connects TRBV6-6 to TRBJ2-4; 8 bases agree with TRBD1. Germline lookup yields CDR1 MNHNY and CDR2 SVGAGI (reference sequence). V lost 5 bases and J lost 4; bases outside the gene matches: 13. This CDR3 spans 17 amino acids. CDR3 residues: CASSPRLATGDKNIQYF. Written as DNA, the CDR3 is TGTGCCAGCAGTCCCCGATTAGCGACAGGGGATAAAAACATTCAGTACTTC.

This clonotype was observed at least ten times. The CDR3 reads CASSGRKAKNIQYF. The CDR3 bases are TGTGCCAGCAGCGGTAGGAAGGCCAAAAACATTCAGTACTTC. This sequence joins TRBV28 and TRBJ2-4; the D is unclear. Germline V lookup: CDR1 MDHEN, CDR2 SYDVKM. V dropped 6 bases and J dropped 1 base, with 10 bases sitting between them. The CDR3 is made up of 14 amino acids.

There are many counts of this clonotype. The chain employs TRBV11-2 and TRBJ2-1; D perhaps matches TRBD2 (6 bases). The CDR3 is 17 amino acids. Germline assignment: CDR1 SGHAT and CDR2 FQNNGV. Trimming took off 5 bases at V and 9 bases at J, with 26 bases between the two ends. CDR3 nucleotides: TGTGCCAGCAGCATCCATTCGCCGGGGGACCCCCGCTTTGAGCAGTTCTTC. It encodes CASSIHSPGDPRFEQFF.

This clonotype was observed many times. The CDR3 region is CSARDAAGFRSGYTF. CDR3 bases: TGCAGTGCTAGAGATGCGGCCGGATTTCGGTCTGGCTACACCTTC. The gene calls are TRBV20-1 and TRBJ1-2, with D hard to call. Between the trimmed V and J ends, which lost 0 bases and 7 bases, there was a span of 18 bases. CDR3 size: 15 residues. The germline V gene has CDR1 DFQATT and CDR2 SNEGSKA (reference sequence).

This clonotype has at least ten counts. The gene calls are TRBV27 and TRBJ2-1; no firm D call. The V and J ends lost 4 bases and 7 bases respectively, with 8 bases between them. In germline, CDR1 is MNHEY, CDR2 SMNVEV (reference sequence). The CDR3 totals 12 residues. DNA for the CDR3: TGTGCCAGCAGTTACTCCAAAAATGAGCAGTTCTTC. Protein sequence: CASSYSKNEQFF.

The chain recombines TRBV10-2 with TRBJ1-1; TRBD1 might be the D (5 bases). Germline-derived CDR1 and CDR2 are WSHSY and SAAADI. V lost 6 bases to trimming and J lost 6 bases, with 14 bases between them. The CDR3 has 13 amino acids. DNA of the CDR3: TGCGCCAGCAGAAACGGGGGAACCGCTGAAGCTTTCTTT. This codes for CASRNGGTAEAFF.

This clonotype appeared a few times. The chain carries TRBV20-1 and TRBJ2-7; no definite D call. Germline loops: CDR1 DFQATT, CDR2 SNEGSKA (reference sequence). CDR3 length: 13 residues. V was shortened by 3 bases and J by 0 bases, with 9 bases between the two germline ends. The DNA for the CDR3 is TGCAGTGCTAGGGCAGTCAGCTCCTACGAGCAGTACTTC. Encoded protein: CSARAVSSYEQYF.

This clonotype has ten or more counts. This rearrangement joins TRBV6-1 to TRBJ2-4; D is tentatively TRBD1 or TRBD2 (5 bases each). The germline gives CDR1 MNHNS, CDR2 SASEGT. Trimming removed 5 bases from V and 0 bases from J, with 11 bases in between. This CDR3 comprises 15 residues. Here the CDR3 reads CASSPGTLAKNIQYF. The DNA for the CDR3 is TGTGCCAGCAGTCCAGGGACCCTAGCCAAAAACATTCAGTACTTC.

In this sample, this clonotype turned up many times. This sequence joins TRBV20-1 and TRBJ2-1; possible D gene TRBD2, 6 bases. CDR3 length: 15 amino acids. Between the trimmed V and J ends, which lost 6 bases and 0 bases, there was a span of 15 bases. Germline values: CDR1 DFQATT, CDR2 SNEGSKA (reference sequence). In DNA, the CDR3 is TGCAGTGCCGCTAGCGACGGGAGCTCCTACAATGAGCAGTTCTTC. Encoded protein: CSAASDGSSYNEQFF.

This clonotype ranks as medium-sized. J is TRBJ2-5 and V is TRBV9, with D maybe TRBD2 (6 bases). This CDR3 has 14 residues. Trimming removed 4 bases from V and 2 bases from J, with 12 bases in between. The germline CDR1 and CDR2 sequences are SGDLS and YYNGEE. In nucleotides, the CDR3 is TGTGCCAGCAGCCCATGGGACTTTCAAGAGACCCAGTACTTC. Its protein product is CASSPWDFQETQYF.

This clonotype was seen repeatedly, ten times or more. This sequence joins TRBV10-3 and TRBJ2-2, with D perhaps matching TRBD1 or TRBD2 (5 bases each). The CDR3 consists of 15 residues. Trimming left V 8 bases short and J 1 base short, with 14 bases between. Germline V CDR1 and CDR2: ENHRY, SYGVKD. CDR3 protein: CAIRLGTVNTGELFF. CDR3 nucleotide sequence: TGTGCCATCCGTCTCGGGACGGTGAACACCGGGGAGCTGTTTTTT.

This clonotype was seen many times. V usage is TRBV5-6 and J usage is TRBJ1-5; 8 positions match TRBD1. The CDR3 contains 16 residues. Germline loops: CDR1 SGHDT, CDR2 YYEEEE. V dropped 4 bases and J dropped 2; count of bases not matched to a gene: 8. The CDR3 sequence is CASSAAGGLGNQPQHF. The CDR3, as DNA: TGTGCCAGCAGCGCCGCAGGGGGCCTGGGCAATCAGCCCCAGCATTTT.

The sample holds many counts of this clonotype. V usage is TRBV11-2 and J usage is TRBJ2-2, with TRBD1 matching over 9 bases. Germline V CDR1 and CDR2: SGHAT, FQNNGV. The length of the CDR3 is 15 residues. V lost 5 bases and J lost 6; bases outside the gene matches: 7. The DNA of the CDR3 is TGTGCCAGCAGCACTCGACAGGGGGATCCCGGGGAGCTGTTTTTT. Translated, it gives CASSTRQGDPGELFF.

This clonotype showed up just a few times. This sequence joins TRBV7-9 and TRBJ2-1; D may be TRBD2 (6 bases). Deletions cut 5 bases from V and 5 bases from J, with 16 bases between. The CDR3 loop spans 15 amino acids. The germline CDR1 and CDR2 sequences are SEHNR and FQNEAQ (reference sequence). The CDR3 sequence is CASSLFRGGDNEQFF. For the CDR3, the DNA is TGTGCCAGCAGCCTATTCCGGGGCGGGGACAATGAGCAGTTCTTC.

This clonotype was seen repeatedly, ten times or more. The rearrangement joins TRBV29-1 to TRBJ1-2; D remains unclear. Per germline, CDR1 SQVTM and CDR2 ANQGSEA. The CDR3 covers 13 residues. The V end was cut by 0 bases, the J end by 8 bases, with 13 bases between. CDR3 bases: TGCAGCGTTGAAGAGTCGGCAGATAGGGGCTACACCTTC. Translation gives CSVEESADRGYTF.

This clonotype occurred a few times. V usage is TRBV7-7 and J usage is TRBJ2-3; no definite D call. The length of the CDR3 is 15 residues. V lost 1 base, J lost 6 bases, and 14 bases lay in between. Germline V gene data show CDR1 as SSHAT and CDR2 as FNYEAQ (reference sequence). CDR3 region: CASSLGAGPSDTQYF. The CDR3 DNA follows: TGTGCCAGCAGCTTAGGGGCAGGACCCTCGGATACGCAGTATTTT.

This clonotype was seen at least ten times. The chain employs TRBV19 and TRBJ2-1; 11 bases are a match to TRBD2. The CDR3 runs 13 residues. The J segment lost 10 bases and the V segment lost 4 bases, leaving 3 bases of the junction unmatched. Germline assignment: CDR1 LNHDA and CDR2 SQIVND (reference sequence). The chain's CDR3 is CASSTGTSGEQFF. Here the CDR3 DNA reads TGTGCCAGTAGTACCGGGACTAGCGGAGAGCAGTTCTTC.